One sample yielded the 18 T cell receptor beta chains listed below, sequenced in a study of T-cell memory formation after mild COVID-19. TCRdb fed the 5' RACE reads into MiXCR, producing one record per CDR3 protein. The sample shows 470,000 or so distinct CDR3 sequences, about 19% of them seen only once. The sample taken for sequencing was PBMCs or a T cell subset sorted from them (not recorded which). The source is an adult woman who had mild COVID-19 (a few samples of this study predate the infection). Cell type and time point are not known.

This clonotype was observed a handful of times. The rearrangement links TRBV6-2 or TRBV6-3 to TRBJ2-3; the match to TRBD2 covers 11 bases. The V gene end was trimmed by 2 bases and the J gene end by 1 base; junction bases not matched to a gene: 2. Looked up from germline, CDR1 is MNHEY and CDR2 is SVGEGT. The CDR3 is made up of 16 amino acids. The CDR3 nucleotides read TGTGCCAGCAGTTACCAACTAGCGGGGGGCACAGATACGCAGTATTTT. It specifies CASSYQLAGGTDTQYF.

This chain uses TRBV7-3 with TRBJ2-7; D may be TRBD1 (5 bases). Germline CDR1 reads SGHTA; CDR2 reads FQGTGA. The CDR3 is 13 residues long. V was trimmed by 5 bases and J by 6 bases, leaving 14 bases between them. CDR3 loop: CASSRLQGSEQYF. The DNA of the CDR3 is TGTGCCAGCAGCCGGTTGCAGGGCAGCGAGCAGTACTTC.

The gene calls are TRBV6-5 and TRBJ2-7, with 12 bases matching TRBD2. Germline V gene data show CDR1 as MNHEY and CDR2 as SVGAGI. With V trimmed by 5 bases and J by 0 bases, 2 bases remained unmatched. The CDR3 is 15 residues long. DNA for the CDR3: TGTGCCAGCAGTCGGACTAGCGGGGACTCCTACGAGCAGTACTTC. It specifies CASSRTSGDSYEQYF.

The chain combines TRBV20-1 with TRBJ2-3; 10 positions agree with TRBD2. V lost 4 bases, J lost 4 bases, and 20 bases stayed unmatched. This CDR3 contains 19 residues. Germline V CDR1 and CDR2: DFQATT, SNEGSKA (reference sequence). The CDR3 bases are TGCAGTGCTAAGCCTGGTAGCGGGGGGAATGGCTTACTGGCAGATACGCAGTATTTT. Residues: CSAKPGSGGNGLLADTQYF.

This sequence joins TRBV18 and TRBJ2-7, with 10 bases aligning to TRBD2. The germline gives CDR1 KGHSH, CDR2 LQKENI. The CDR3 extends over 15 amino acids. V was pared by 3 bases and J by 0 bases, with 2 bases of the junction left unmatched. CDR3 nucleotides: TGTGCCAGCTCACCTATAGCGGGGGGCTCCTACGAGCAGTACTTC. Residues: CASSPIAGGSYEQYF.

In its sample, this clonotype was seen a few times. The chain links TRBV29-1 to TRBJ2-3, with TRBD1 matching over 9 bases. Trimming removed 6 bases from V and 4 bases from J; junction bases left unmatched: 11. The CDR3 runs to 15 residues. Germline CDR1 and CDR2: SQVTM and ANQGSEA. As DNA, the CDR3 is TGCAGCGTAGGACCGGGACAGGGTCTCCCAGATACGCAGTATTTT. Its protein is CSVGPGQGLPDTQYF.

This clonotype was counted a few times. The rearrangement joins TRBV5-1 to TRBJ2-7; the match to TRBD1 covers 10 bases. Germline-derived CDR1 and CDR2 are SGHRS and YFSETQ. The trim removed 4 bases at V and 8 bases at J, leaving 12 bases unmatched. CDR3 length: 15 residues. CDR3 DNA: TGCGCCAGCAGCGCCGCCGGGACAGGGGACTGGCAGCAGTACTTC. Translation gives CASSAAGTGDWQQYF.

The chain combines TRBV10-3 with TRBJ1-2; 7 nucleotides agree with TRBD1. There are 12 residues in the CDR3. CDR1 and CDR2 from the germline V gene are ENHRY and SYGVKD. V was pared by 10 bases and J by 5 bases, with 7 bases of the junction left unmatched. CDR3 in amino acids: CATGQAEYGYTF. The CDR3 nucleotides are TGTGCCACTGGACAGGCGGAGTATGGCTACACCTTC.

This clonotype was recorded a few times. The V and J genes are TRBV5-1 and TRBJ1-1, with D hard to call. Germline CDR1 is SGHRS and CDR2 is YFSETQ. The CDR3 is made up of 15 amino acids. V was pared by 4 bases and J by 1 base, with 14 bases between. Here the CDR3 DNA reads TGCGCCAGCAGCGCTATGTGGTCCGAGAACACTGAAGCTTTCTTT. Translated, it gives CASSAMWSENTEAFF.

The CDR3 loop is CASSETGAVQPQHF. As DNA, the CDR3 is TGTGCCAGCAGTGAGACAGGGGCGGTACAGCCCCAGCATTTT. V and J are TRBV25-1 and TRBJ1-5, with 8 nucleotides matching TRBD1. V shed 3 bases, J shed 7 bases, and the junction held 5 bases outside the gene matches. Germline V gene data show CDR1 as MGHDK and CDR2 as SYGVNS. This CDR3 region has 14 residues.

The table lists this clonotype with a few counts. The genes are TRBV6-1 and TRBJ1-2; no definite D call. This CDR3 region has 17 residues. V was pared by 7 bases and J by 8 bases, with 29 bases between. Germline CDR1 reads MNHNS; CDR2 reads SASEGT. The CDR3 region has the DNA TGTGCCAGCATCGGGCTTTCATCGGGCCCTAGGATAGGGGGCTACACCTTC. Translating it yields CASIGLSSGPRIGGYTF.

This clonotype was counted only a few times. CDR3 residues: CASRKDGINEQFF. The CDR3 DNA is TGTGCCAGCAGGAAGGACGGCATCAATGAGCAGTTCTTC. The chain links TRBV6-5 to TRBJ2-1, with unresolved D. The V end was cut by 6 bases, the J end by 6 bases, with 12 bases between. The germline V gene encodes CDR1 MNHEY and CDR2 SVGAGI. This CDR3 comprises 13 residues.

This clonotype was counted a few times. The gene calls are TRBV6-5 and TRBJ1-5, with unresolved D. The CDR3 contains 13 residues. Germline assignment: CDR1 MNHEY and CDR2 SVGAGI. With 8 bases removed from V and 7 bases from J, the gap between germline ends came to 15 bases. CDR3 nucleotides: TGTGCCAGCGGATCCGGGCGCAGACAGCCCCAGCATTTT. It yields the protein CASGSGRRQPQHF.

This clonotype was seen a handful of times. The chain has TRBV6-6 and TRBJ2-1, with D perhaps TRBD1 (5 bases). The CDR3 sequence is 16 residues long. CDR1 is MNHNY and CDR2 is SVGAGI in the germline V gene (reference sequence). V gave up 1 base and J gave up 5 bases, with 15 bases separating them. The CDR3 nucleotides are TGTGCCAGCAGTTACTTCAGGGAAGTTGGGCACAATGAGCAGTTCTTC. Protein sequence: CASSYFREVGHNEQFF.

The genes are TRBV4-3 and TRBJ1-4; TRBD1 aligns across 9 bases. V gave up 1 base and J gave up 8 bases; unmatched junction bases: 8. In germline, CDR1 is LGHNA, CDR2 YSLEER. The CDR3 length is 16 residues. As DNA, the CDR3 is TGCGCCAGCAGCCAAGGACCGGGACAGGGAACAGAAAAACTGTTTTTT. Encoded protein: CASSQGPGQGTEKLFF.

A few counts support this clonotype. This chain joins TRBV7-8 and TRBJ1-5, with D possibly being TRBD1 (5 bases). Trimming removed 5 bases at V and 7 bases at J, with 18 bases between. Germline V lookup: CDR1 SGHVS, CDR2 FQNEAQ. The CDR3 totals 15 residues. CDR3 residues: CASSLAWGVRQPQHF. In nucleotides, the CDR3 is TGTGCCAGCAGCCTGGCATGGGGGGTAAGGCAGCCCCAGCATTTT.

This clonotype was picked up a small number of times. The rearrangement uses TRBV20-1 and TRBJ2-7; 8 bases align to TRBD1. From germline, CDR1 is DFQATT and CDR2 SNEGSKA (reference sequence). The CDR3 loop spans 13 amino acids. The CDR3 region is CSADRGETYEQYF. For the CDR3, the DNA is TGCAGCGCAGACAGGGGAGAAACTTACGAGCAGTACTTC.

This clonotype was detected ten times or more. Sequence at one end of the junction differs from germline and may be a read error. The chain joins TRBV7-2 to TRBJ2-1, with D uncertain. CDR1 and CDR2 (germline): SGHTA, FQGNSA. The CDR3 covers 12 residues. CDR3 coding DNA: TGTGCCAGCAGTTTAGTCCGGAATGAGCAGTTCTTC. As protein: CASSLVRNEQFF.